This T cell receptor beta chain was captured in a study of T cells after yellow fever vaccination. MiXCR was run by TCRdb on the 5' RACE reads, yielding one entry per CDR3 protein. Of approximately 330,000 distinct CDR3 sequences listed, approximately 12% are singletons. CDR3 length equals 15 residues. Germline CDR1 is LNHNV and CDR2 is YYDKDF (reference sequence). V lost 3 bases to trimming and J lost 7 bases; unmatched junction nucleotides: 4. This clonotype was seen a handful of times. Antigen specificity is unknown. The study, taken as a whole, reports: Clonotypes shared by both compartments, CD4 and CD8, made up a small share.

The material sequenced was CD4+ T cells sorted from PBMCs, taken 15 days after the yellow fever booster vaccination. The chain has TRBV15 and TRBJ2-1; TRBD2 matches 12 bases. This sequence originates from a man younger than 35 who received the YFV17D yellow fever vaccine. The CDR3 region has the DNA TGTGCCACCAGCAGTGGACTAGCGGGGAAGAATGAGCAGTTCTTC. Translation: CATSSGLAGKNEQFF.